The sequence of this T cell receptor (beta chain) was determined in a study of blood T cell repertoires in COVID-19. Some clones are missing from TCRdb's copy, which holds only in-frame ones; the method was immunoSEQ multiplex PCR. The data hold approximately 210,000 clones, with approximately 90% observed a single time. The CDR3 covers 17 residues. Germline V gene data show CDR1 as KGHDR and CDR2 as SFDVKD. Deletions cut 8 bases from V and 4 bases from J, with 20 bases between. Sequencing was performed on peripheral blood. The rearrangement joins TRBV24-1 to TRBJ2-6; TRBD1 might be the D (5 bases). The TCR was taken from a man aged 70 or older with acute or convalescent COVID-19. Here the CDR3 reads CATIHPRPRAGANVLTF. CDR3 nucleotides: TGTGCCACCATTCACCCACGCCCCAGGGCGGGGGCCAACGTCCTGACTTTC.